This record looks at one TCR beta chain sequence and its context. No fewer than 5.5 micrograms of total RNA were isolated from every sample. This specimen comes from a study of blood T cells in healthy people across ages. A second about 7 to 12 cycle PCR used barcoded and J-beta primers. Any given sample supplied a minimum of 3 million CDR3-containing paired-end reads. MiXCR, run by TCRdb on the 5' RACE reads, gives a single entry per CDR3 protein. This sample has some 1.5 million distinct CDR3 sequences, with roughly 27% found just once. Sequenced: blood. The clonotype originates from a woman in her twenties or thirties in good health.

This CDR3 is CSAGQGIAQYF. The CDR3 DNA follows: TGCAGTGCGGGACAGGGTATCGCGCAGTACTTC. The chain combines TRBV20-1 with TRBJ2-7, with 9 bases fitting TRBD1. CDR1 is DFQATT, CDR2 SNEGSKA, per germline (reference sequence). The CDR3 consists of 11 residues. V shed 6 bases and J 9 bases; nucleotides not matched to a gene: 6.